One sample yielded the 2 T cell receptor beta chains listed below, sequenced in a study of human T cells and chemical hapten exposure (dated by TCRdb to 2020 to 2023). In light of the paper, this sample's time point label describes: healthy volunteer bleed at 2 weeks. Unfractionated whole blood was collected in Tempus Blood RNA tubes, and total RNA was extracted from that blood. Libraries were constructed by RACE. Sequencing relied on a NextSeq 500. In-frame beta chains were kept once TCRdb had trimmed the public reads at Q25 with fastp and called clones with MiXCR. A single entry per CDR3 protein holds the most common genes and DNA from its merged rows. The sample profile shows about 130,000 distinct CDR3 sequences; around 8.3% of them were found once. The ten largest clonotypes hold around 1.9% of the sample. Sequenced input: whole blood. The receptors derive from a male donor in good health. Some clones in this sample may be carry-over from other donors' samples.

CDR3 loop: CSAREPRGGGGQPQHF. The CDR3 DNA reads TGCAGTGCTAGAGAGCCGCGTGGAGGGGGCGGTCAGCCCCAGCATTTT. The chain joins TRBV20-1 to TRBJ1-5; 7 nucleotides match TRBD1. V lost 0 bases to trimming and J lost 6 bases; unmatched junction nucleotides: 11. Germline CDR1 is DFQATT and CDR2 is SNEGSKA (reference sequence). This CDR3 spans 16 amino acids.

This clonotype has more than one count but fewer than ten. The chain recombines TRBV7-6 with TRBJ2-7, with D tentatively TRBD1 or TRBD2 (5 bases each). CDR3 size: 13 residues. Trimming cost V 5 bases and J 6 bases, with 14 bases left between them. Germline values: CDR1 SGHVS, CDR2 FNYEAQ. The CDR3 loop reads CASSPGSGAEQYF. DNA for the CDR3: TGTGCCAGCAGCCCAGGGTCCGGGGCCGAGCAGTACTTC.